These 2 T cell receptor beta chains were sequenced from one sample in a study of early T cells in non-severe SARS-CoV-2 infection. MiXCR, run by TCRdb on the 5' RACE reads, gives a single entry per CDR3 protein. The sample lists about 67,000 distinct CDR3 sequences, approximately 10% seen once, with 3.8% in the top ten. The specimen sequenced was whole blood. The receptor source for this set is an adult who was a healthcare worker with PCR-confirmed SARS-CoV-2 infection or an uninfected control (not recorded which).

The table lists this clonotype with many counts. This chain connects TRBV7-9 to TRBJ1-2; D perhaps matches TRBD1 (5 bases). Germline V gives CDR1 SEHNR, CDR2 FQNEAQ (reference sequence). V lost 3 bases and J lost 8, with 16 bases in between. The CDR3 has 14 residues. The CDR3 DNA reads TGTGCCAGCAGCTTCTCCCAAAGGGGTTTAGGCTACACCTTC. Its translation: CASSFSQRGLGYTF.

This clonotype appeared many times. The CDR3 here is CASSERGKGEKLFF. The CDR3 DNA reads as TGTGCCAGCAGTGAAAGGGGAAAGGGTGAAAAACTGTTTTTT. J is TRBJ1-4 and V is TRBV2; tentatively, D is TRBD1 (5 bases). The CDR3 extends over 14 amino acids. V was cut by 2 bases and J by 7 bases, with 11 bases left in between. Germline loops: CDR1 SNHLY, CDR2 FYNNEI. Full variable domain (outside the CDR3, taken from reference TRBV2 and TRBJ1-4): EPEVTQTPSHQVTQMGQEVILRCVPISNHLYFYWYRQILGQKVEFLVSFYNNEISEKSEIFDDQFSVERPDGSNFTLKIRSTKLEDSAMYFCASSERGKGEKLFFGSGTQLSVL.